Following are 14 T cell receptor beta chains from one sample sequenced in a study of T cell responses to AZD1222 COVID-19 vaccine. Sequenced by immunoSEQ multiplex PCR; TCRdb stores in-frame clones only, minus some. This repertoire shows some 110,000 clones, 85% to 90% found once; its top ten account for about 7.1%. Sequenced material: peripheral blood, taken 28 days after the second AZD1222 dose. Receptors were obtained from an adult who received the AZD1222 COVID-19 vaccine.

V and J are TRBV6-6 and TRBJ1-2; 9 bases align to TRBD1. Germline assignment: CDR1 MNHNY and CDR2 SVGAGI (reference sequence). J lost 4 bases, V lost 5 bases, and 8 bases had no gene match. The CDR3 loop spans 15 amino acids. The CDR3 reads CASSAGQGDTYGYTF. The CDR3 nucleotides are TGTGCCAGCAGTGCGGGACAGGGAGATACCTATGGCTACACCTTC.

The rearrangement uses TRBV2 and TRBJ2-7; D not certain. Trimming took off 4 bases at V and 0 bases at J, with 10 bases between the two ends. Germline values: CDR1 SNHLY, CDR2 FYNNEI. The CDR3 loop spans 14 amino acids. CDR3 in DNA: TGTGCCAGCAGTGCCACCTTGAGCTCCTACGAGCAGTACTTC. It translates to CASSATLSSYEQYF.

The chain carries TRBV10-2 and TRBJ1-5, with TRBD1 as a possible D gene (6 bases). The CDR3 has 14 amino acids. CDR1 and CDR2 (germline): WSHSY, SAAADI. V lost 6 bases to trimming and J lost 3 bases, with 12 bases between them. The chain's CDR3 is CASRDSIDNQPQHF. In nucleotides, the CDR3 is TGCGCCAGCAGGGACAGTATAGACAATCAGCCCCAGCATTTT.

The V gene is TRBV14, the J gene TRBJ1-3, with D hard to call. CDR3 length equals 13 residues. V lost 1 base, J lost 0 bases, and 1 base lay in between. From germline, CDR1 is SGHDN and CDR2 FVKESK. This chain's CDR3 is CASSQASGNTIYF. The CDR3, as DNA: TGTGCCAGCAGCCAAGCCTCTGGAAACACCATATATTTT.

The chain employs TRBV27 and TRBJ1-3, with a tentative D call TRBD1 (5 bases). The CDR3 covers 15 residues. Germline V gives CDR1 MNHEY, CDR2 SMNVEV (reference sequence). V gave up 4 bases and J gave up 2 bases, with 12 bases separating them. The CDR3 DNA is TGTGCCAGCAGTTCGACCCGAGGGGCTGGAAACACCATATATTTT. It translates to CASSSTRGAGNTIYF.

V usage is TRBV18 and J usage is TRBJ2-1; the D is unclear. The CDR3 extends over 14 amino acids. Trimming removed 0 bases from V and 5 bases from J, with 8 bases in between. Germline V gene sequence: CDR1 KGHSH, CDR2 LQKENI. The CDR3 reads CASSPPGNHNEQFF. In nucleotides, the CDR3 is TGTGCCAGCTCACCACCGGGGAACCACAATGAGCAGTTCTTC.

CDR3 region: CASSLRAPSSNYGYTF. The CDR3 DNA follows: TGTGCCAGCAGCTTAAGAGCCCCCTCCTCTAACTATGGCTACACCTTC. The V and J genes are TRBV7-3 and TRBJ1-2; D call uncertain. Trimming left V 1 base short and J 0 bases short, with 12 bases between. Germline V CDR1 and CDR2: SGHTA, FQGTGA. The CDR3 has 16 residues.

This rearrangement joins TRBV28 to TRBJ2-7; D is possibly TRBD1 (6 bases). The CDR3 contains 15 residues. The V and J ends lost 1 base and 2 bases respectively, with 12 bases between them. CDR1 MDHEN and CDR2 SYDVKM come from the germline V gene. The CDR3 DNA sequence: TGTGCCAGCAGTTTATTGGCAGGGGATGCCTACGAGCAGTACTTC. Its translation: CASSLLAGDAYEQYF.

The CDR3 protein is CASSLLAGIPETQYF. The CDR3 DNA reads TGTGCCAGCAGCTTGCTAGCGGGAATTCCAGAGACCCAGTACTTC. V gene TRBV7-2 combines with J gene TRBJ2-5; the match to TRBD2 covers 9 bases. The CDR3 runs to 15 residues. After removal of 3 bases from V and 4 bases from J, the junction contained 6 bases not matched to a gene. Per germline, CDR1 SGHTA and CDR2 FQGNSA.

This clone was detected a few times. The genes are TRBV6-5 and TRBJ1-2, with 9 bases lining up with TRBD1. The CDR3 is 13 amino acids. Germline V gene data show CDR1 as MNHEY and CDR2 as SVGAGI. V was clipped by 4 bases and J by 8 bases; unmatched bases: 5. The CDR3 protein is CASSFTGGKGYTF. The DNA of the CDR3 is TGTGCCAGCAGTTTTACAGGGGGCAAAGGCTACACCTTC.

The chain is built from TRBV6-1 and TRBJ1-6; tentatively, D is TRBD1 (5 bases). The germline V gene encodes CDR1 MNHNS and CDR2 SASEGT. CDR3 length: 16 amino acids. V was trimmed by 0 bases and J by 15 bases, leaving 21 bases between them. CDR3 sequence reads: CASSEAGQGGLKVLHF. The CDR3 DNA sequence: TGTGCCAGCAGTGAAGCGGGGCAGGGAGGCTTAAAGGTCCTCCACTTT.

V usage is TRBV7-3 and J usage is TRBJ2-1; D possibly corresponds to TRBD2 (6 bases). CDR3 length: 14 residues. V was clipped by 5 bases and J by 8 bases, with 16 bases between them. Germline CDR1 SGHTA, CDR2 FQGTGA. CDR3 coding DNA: TGTGCCAGCAGCCCAACTAGCCAGGGAGATGAGCAGTTCTTC. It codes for CASSPTSQGDEQFF.

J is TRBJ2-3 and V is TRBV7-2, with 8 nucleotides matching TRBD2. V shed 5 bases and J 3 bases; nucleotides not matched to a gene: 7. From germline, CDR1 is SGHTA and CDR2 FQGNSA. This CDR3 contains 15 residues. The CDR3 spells CASSVIAGFTDTQYF. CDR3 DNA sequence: TGTGCCAGCAGCGTAATAGCGGGATTTACAGATACGCAGTATTTT.

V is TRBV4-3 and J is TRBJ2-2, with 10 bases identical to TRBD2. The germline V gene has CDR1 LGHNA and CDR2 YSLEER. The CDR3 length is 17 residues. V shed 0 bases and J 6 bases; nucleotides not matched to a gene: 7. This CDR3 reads CASSQERSGRASGELFF. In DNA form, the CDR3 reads TGCGCCAGCAGCCAAGAGCGGAGCGGGAGGGCCTCCGGGGAGCTGTTTTTT.